One TCR beta chain is described in this entry. Its target is unknown. The data were taken from a study of cytomegalovirus exposure and HLA in healthy donors. Study-level points and caveats: TCR beta V segments were, for the most part, productive about 87% or about 30% of the time in an earlier analysis. As immune exposure information, only CMV serostatus was available.

The PCR used 60 Vbeta and 13 Jbeta primers. Sequencing used immunoSEQ multiplex PCR; TCRdb keeps in-frame clones, though not all of them. This sample yields approximately 140,000 clones, of which 75% to 85% are seen a single time; about 4% belongs to the top ten. Material: PBMCs. This sequence originates from a woman aged 40 to 50 in good health and CMV-seronegative.

The CDR3 spells CASTTGETQYF. The CDR3 DNA reads TGTGCCAGCACCACGGGAGAGACCCAGTACTTC. The chain is built from TRBV6-6 and TRBJ2-5; D ambiguous. The germline V and J ends were trimmed by 7 bases and 4 bases, with 7 bases remaining between them. Germline CDR1 MNHNY, CDR2 SVGAGI (reference sequence). The CDR3 has 11 residues.